One and the same sample provided the 14 T cell receptor beta chains below, sequenced in a study of vaccination and CD4 T cells after COVID-19. Their antigens remain unidentified. The Oncomine TCR Beta short-read assay was applied to DNA of cultured CD4+ T cells. TCRdb re-analysed the PCR reads in MiXCR, keeping a single row per CDR3 protein. The sample consists of nearly 25,000 distinct CDR3 sequences, around 30% of them appearing once. Time point in this sample: late sampling 161 to 241 days after vaccination in a few convalescent patients. Stated treatment: roughly nine-day PBMC culture with coronavirus spike peptide pools or control peptides (ViraFEST assay). Sequencing used CD4+ T cells from blood, cultured in vitro, obtained about 7 months after SARS-CoV-2 vaccination. All receptors derive from a human donor who had recovered from COVID-19.

This clonotype was detected only a few times. The V call is TRBV4-1, the J call TRBJ1-5; unclear D gene. The CDR3 runs 15 residues. The V end was cut by 5 bases, the J end by 0 bases, with 11 bases between. The germline gives CDR1 MGHRA, CDR2 YSYEKL. The CDR3 DNA reads as TGCGCCAGCAGCTGGGAGGGCTTTAGCAATCAGCCCCAGCATTTT. It codes for CASSWEGFSNQPQHF.

The gene calls are TRBV20-1 and TRBJ1-1, with 7 bases aligning to TRBD1. Germline V CDR1 and CDR2: DFQATT, SNEGSKA (reference sequence). J gave up 2 bases and V 0 bases, and 6 bases lay outside the gene matches. The CDR3 has 15 amino acids. The CDR3 DNA reads TGCAGTGCTAGAGAAATGGGACAGAGTAACACTGAAGCTTTCTTT. This gives the protein CSAREMGQSNTEAFF.

The rearrangement uses TRBV6-1 and TRBJ1-5, with 9 bases aligning to TRBD1. The germline V gene has CDR1 MNHNS and CDR2 SASEGT. The CDR3 runs 19 residues. Unmatched junction bases numbered 15, after V lost 6 bases and J lost 0 bases. The CDR3 coding sequence is TGTGCCAGCAGCGAGACCGGGACAGGGATACTATATAGCAATCAGCCCCAGCATTTT. Translation: CASSETGTGILYSNQPQHF.

The V gene is TRBV27, the J gene TRBJ1-3; no clear D gene. Per the germline V gene, CDR1 is MNHEY and CDR2 is SMNVEV (reference sequence). V was clipped by 7 bases and J by 5 bases, with 12 bases between them. The CDR3 runs to 13 residues. CDR3 coding DNA: TGTGCCAGCAATCCCGGGGATAGAAACACCATATATTTT. It specifies CASNPGDRNTIYF.

This clonotype has more than one count but fewer than ten. As DNA, the CDR3 is TGTGCCAGCAGTTTCTCTAATAACGGGATCCCGCAGTTCTTC. It is translated as CASSFSNNGIPQFF. The chain links TRBV27 to TRBJ2-1, with D perhaps matching TRBD2 (5 bases). With 3 bases removed from V and 12 bases from J, the gap between germline ends came to 18 bases. The CDR3 contains 14 residues. CDR1 and CDR2 (germline): MNHEY, SMNVEV (reference sequence).

There are a few counts of this clonotype. This sequence joins TRBV7-2 and TRBJ2-3; 15 nucleotides line up with TRBD2. The length of the CDR3 is 16 residues. Germline CDR1 and CDR2: SGHTA and FQGNSA. V was clipped by 5 bases and J by 8 bases; unmatched bases: 8. The CDR3 here is CASSPMGLAGGLTQYF. The CDR3 coding sequence is TGTGCCAGCAGCCCGATGGGACTAGCGGGAGGTCTTACGCAGTATTTT.

This clonotype came up a few times. The chain links TRBV28 to TRBJ1-6, with a weak D call TRBD1 (5 bases). Trimming cost V 8 bases and J 8 bases, with 13 bases left between them. This CDR3 region has 13 residues. The germline gives CDR1 MDHEN, CDR2 SYDVKM. DNA of the CDR3: TGTGCCAGCCTCGGGGGGGTCGATTCACCCCTCCACTTT. It encodes CASLGGVDSPLHF.

V and J are TRBV6-5 and TRBJ2-3; a weak D match, TRBD2 (6 bases). There are 16 residues in the CDR3. Germline CDR1 reads MNHEY; CDR2 reads SVGAGI. V was clipped by 2 bases and J by 3 bases, with 15 bases between them. The CDR3 region is CASSYGGGAGTDTQYF. The DNA for the CDR3 is TGTGCCAGCAGTTACGGAGGCGGGGCAGGGACAGATACGCAGTATTTT.

The chain uses TRBV20-1 and TRBJ1-1, with D uncertain. Trimming removed 6 bases at V and 0 bases at J, with 14 bases between. The CDR3 is 14 amino acids. The germline CDR1 and CDR2 sequences are DFQATT and SNEGSKA (reference sequence). The CDR3 is CSAEEEPLNTEAFF. CDR3 bases: TGCAGTGCCGAGGAGGAGCCGTTGAACACTGAAGCTTTCTTT.

J is TRBJ2-7 and V is TRBV20-1, with 9 nucleotides matching TRBD1. This CDR3 has 13 amino acids. Trimming removed 7 bases from V and 2 bases from J; junction bases left unmatched: 6. Germline CDR1 and CDR2: DFQATT and SNEGSKA (reference sequence). In DNA, the CDR3 is TGCAGTGGCGGGACAGGGACGACCTACGAGCAGTACTTC. It translates to CSGGTGTTYEQYF.

The rearrangement links TRBV6-5 to TRBJ1-1; possibly TRBD1 for D (6 bases). There are 17 residues in the CDR3. Germline CDR1 reads MNHEY; CDR2 reads SVGAGI. V was shortened by 2 bases and J by 2 bases, with 18 bases between the two germline ends. The CDR3: CASSYRQVRNANTEAFF. The DNA for the CDR3 is TGTGCCAGCAGTTACCGACAGGTCAGGAATGCTAACACTGAAGCTTTCTTT.

This clonotype was detected only a few times. The V call is TRBV15, the J call TRBJ1-2; maybe TRBD1 (5 bases). The length of the CDR3 is 14 residues. Germline V CDR1 and CDR2: LNHNV, YYDKDF (reference sequence). Trimming pared 3 bases from V and 8 bases from J, leaving 16 bases between. The CDR3, as DNA: TGTGCCACCAGCAGCTATGGGGACGGAAGCGGCTACACCTTC. Protein product: CATSSYGDGSGYTF.

The V and J genes are TRBV6-4 and TRBJ1-1; D not certain. This CDR3 contains 13 residues. Germline CDR1 is MRHNA and CDR2 is SNTAGT. V was pared by 0 bases and J by 4 bases, with 6 bases between. The CDR3 DNA sequence: TGTGCCAGCAGTGACTCGGAGAGCACTGAAGCTTTCTTT. This sequence encodes CASSDSESTEAFF.

The chain recombines TRBV5-1 with TRBJ2-7; 8 bases match TRBD2. The CDR3 has 16 amino acids. The germline V gene has CDR1 SGHRS and CDR2 YFSETQ. After removal of 0 bases from V and 1 base from J, the junction contained 6 bases not matched to a gene. In DNA, the CDR3 is TGCGCCAGCAGCTTGGCCGGGAGGGGGGGGTCCTACGAGCAGTACTTC. Protein: CASSLAGRGGSYEQYF.